Listed below are T cell receptor beta chains from one sample, sequenced in a study of blood T cells in healthy people across ages. TCRdb used MiXCR to reprocess the 5' RACE reads, holding one entry per CDR3 protein. Of over a million distinct CDR3 sequences listed, more than 40% are singletons. Sequencing input: blood. These TCRs come from a woman aged 55-69 years in good health. Each CDR3 is given with its conserved first and last residue. D genes are given only for firm matches. Part of the rows lack a size; the others show once, few, many or a class for expanded clones.

>TRBV10-3|few|TRBJ1-1|TRBD1
CAISGPGQGNTEAFF
TGTGCCATCAGTGGCCCAGGACAGGGTAACACTGAAGCTTTCTTT
>TRBV10-3|many|TRBJ2-5|.
CAISESKETQYF
TGTGCCATCAGTGAGTCGAAGGAGACCCAGTACTTC
>TRBV28|.|TRBJ1-4|.
CASRLQGNFYEKLFF
TGTGCCAGCAGACTTCAGGGGAATTTCTATGAAAAACTGTTTTTT
>TRBV20-1|few|TRBJ2-3|TRBD2
CSARGGGRAWDTQYF
TGCAGTGCTAGAGGCGGCGGGAGGGCCTGGGATACGCAGTATTTT
>TRBV3-1|.|TRBJ2-5|TRBD1
CASSQDTTGWTQYF
TGTGCCAGCAGCCAAGATACGACAGGGTGGACCCAGTACTTC
>TRBV2|many|TRBJ2-7|.
CASILLTNEQYF
TGTGCCAGCATCCTACTGACTAACGAGCAGTACTTC
>TRBV28|.|TRBJ2-2|TRBD1
CASSGDRGYTGELFF
TGTGCCAGCTCGGGGGACAGGGGTTACACCGGGGAGCTGTTTTTT
>TRBV9|few|TRBJ1-6|TRBD1
CASTRTGSNSPLHF
TGTGCCAGCACCCGGACAGGGTCCAATTCACCCCTCCACTTT
>TRBV28|.|TRBJ1-1|.
CASSLGDNTEAFF
TGTGCCAGCAGTTTAGGAGATAACACTGAAGCTTTCTTT
>TRBV29-1|.|TRBJ2-3|.
CSVPALGSDTQYF
TGCAGCGTACCAGCACTCGGGTCAGATACGCAGTATTTT
>TRBV21-1|.|TRBJ1-1|.
CASSPLGQENTEAFF
TGTGCCAGCAGCCCCCTGGGGCAGGAGAACACTGAAGCTTTCTTT
>TRBV4-1|.|TRBJ2-6|.
CDSSHLDMGMVGANVLTF
TGCGACAGCAGCCACCTGGACATGGGGATGGTGGGGGCCAACGTCCTGACTTTC
>TRBV7-9|few|TRBJ2-3|.
CASSLKSDTQYF
TGTGCCAGCAGCTTAAAGTCCGATACGCAGTATTTT
>TRBV7-9|few|TRBJ2-7|TRBD1
CASSLPGQGAYTYEQYF
TGTGCCAGCAGCTTACCGGGACAGGGGGCGTATACGTACGAGCAGTACTTC
>TRBV3-1|.|TRBJ2-2|.
CASERNTGELFF
TGTGCCAGCGAAAGAAACACCGGGGAGCTGTTTTTT
>TRBV28|.|TRBJ1-1|.
CASIPPGKYTEAFF
TGTGCCAGCATCCCCCCTGGCAAATACACTGAAGCTTTCTTT
>TRBV5-1|many|TRBJ2-3|.
CASSLASVNPTDTQYF
TGCGCCAGCAGCTTGGCCTCGGTTAACCCCACAGATACGCAGTATTTT
>TRBV5-6|.|TRBJ2-5|.
CASSLQNSGTQKTQYF
TGTGCCAGCAGCTTGCAGAATAGCGGTACTCAAAAGACCCAGTACTTC
>TRBV10-3|.|TRBJ1-2|TRBD1
CAITREWTGNYGYTF
TGTGCCATCACCAGAGAGTGGACAGGGAACTATGGCTACACCTTC
>TRBV6-2/TRBV6-3|.|TRBJ2-7|TRBD2
CASTHARGLAGDGYEQYF
TGTGCCAGCACCCACGCGAGGGGACTAGCGGGAGACGGGTACGAGCAGTACTTC
>TRBV15|.|TRBJ2-1|.
CATSRVANNEQFF
TGTGCCACCAGCAGAGTGGCAAACAATGAGCAGTTCTTC
>TRBV7-8|.|TRBJ2-3|.
CASSFEGNTDTQYF
TGTGCCAGCAGCTTTGAGGGGAACACAGATACGCAGTATTTT
>TRBV28|few|TRBJ2-5|TRBD1
CASRPGTGQETQYF
TGTGCCAGCAGGCCAGGGACAGGACAAGAGACCCAGTACTTC
>TRBV6-6|.|TRBJ2-7|TRBD1
CAGRRDRGWDEQYF
TGTGCCGGCAGGCGGGACAGGGGCTGGGACGAGCAGTACTTC
>TRBV5-1|.|TRBJ2-5|.
CASNQGTRQETQYF
TGCGCCAGCAATCAGGGGACGCGACAAGAGACCCAGTACTTC
>TRBV14|.|TRBJ2-1|.
CASSHLNRGRSYNEQFF
TGTGCCAGCAGCCATCTTAATCGGGGGAGATCCTACAATGAGCAGTTCTTC
>TRBV21-1|.|TRBJ1-2|.
CASSKRQPSDYGYTF
TGTGCCAGCAGCAAAAGACAGCCGTCTGACTATGGCTACACCTTC
>TRBV5-6|.|TRBJ2-3|.
CASILDGESDTQYF
TGTGCCAGCATCCTGGACGGGGAATCAGATACGCAGTATTTT
>TRBV7-2|.|TRBJ1-6|.
CASSGGGRSYNSPLHF
TGTGCCAGCAGCGGGGGGGGACGCTCCTATAATTCACCCCTCCACTTT